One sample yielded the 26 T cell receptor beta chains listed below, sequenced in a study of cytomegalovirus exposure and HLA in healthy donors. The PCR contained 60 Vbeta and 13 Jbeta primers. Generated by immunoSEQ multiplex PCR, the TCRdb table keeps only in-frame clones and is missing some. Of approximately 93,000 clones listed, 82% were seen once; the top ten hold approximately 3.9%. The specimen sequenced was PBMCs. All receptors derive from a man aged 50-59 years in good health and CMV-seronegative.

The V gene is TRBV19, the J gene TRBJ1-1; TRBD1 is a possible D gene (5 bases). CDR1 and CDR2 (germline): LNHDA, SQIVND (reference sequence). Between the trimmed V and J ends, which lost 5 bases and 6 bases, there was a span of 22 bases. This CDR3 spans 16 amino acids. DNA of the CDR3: TGTGCCAGTAGTCCGGGTCCCAGCAGGGATCGAGCTGAAGCTTTCTTT. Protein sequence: CASSPGPSRDRAEAFF. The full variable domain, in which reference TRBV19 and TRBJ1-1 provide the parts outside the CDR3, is DGGITQSPKYLFRKEGQNVTLSCEQNLNHDAMYWYRQDPGQGLRLIYYSQIVNDFQKGDIAEGYSVSREKKESFPLTVTSAQKNPTAFYLCASSPGPSRDRAEAFFGQGTRLTVV.

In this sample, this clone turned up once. CDR3 bases: TGTGCCAGCAGTTTACCTCGACAGGGGGTAACTAATGAAAAACTGTTTTTT. This gives the protein CASSLPRQGVTNEKLFF. The gene calls are TRBV28 and TRBJ1-4; 9 bases line up with TRBD1. CDR3 size: 17 residues. Looked up from germline, CDR1 is MDHEN and CDR2 is SYDVKM. J gave up 1 base and V 2 bases, and 5 bases lay outside the gene matches.

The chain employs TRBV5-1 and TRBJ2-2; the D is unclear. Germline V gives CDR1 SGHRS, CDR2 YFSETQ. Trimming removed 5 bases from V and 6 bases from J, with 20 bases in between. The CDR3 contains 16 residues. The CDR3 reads CASSLPTVPGPGELFF. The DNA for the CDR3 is TGCGCCAGCAGTTTACCCACCGTCCCCGGTCCCGGGGAGCTGTTTTTT.

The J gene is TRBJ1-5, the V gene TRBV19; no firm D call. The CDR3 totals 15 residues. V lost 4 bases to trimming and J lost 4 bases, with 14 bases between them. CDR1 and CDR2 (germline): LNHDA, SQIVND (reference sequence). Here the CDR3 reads CASSNGGRSNQPQHF. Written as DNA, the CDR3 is TGTGCCAGTAGTAATGGAGGACGCTCGAATCAGCCCCAGCATTTT.

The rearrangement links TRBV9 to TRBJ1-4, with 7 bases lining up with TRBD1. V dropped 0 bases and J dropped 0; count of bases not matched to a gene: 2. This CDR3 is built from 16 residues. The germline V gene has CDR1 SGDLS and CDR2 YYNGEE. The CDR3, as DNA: TGTGCCAGCAGCGTAGGTACAGGGGCAACTAATGAAAAACTGTTTTTT. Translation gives CASSVGTGATNEKLFF.

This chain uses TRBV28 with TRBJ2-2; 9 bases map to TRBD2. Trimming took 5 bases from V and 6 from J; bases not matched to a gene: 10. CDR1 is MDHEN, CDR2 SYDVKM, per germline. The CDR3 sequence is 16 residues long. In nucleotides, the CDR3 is TGTGCCAGCAGTCTATCCCTAGCGGGAAAGGCCGGGGAGCTGTTTTTT. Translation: CASSLSLAGKAGELFF.

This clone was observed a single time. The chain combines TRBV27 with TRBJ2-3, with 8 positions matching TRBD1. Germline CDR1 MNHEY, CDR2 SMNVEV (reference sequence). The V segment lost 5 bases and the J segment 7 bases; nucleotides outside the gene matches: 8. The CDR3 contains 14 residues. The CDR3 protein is CASSPGQGANTQYF. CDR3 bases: TGTGCCAGCAGTCCCGGCCAGGGGGCAAATACGCAGTATTTT.

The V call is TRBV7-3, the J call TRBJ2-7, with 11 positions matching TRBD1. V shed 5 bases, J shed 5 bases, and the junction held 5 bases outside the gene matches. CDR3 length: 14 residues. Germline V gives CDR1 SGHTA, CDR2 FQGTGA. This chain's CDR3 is CASSPGQGANEQYF. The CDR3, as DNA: TGTGCCAGCAGCCCCGGACAGGGGGCCAACGAGCAGTACTTC.

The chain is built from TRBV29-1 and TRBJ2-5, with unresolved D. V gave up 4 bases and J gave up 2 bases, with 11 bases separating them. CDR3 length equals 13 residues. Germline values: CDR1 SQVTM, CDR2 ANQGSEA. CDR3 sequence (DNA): TGCAGCGTTGTGTCGTACAGTCAAGAGACCCAGTACTTC. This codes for CSVVSYSQETQYF. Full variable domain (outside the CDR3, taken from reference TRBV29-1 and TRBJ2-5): SAVISQKPSRDICQRGTSLTIQCQVDSQVTMMFWYRQQPGQSLTLIATANQGSEATYESGFVIDKFPISRPNLTFSTLTVSNMSPEDSSIYLCSVVSYSQETQYFGPGTRLLVL.

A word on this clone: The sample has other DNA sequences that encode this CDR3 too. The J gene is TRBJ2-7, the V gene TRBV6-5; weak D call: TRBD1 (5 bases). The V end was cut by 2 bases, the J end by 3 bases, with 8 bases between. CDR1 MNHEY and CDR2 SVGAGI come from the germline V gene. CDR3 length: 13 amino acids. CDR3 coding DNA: TGTGCCAGCAGTTACAGGCAGGGCTACGAGCAGTACTTC. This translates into CASSYRQGYEQYF.

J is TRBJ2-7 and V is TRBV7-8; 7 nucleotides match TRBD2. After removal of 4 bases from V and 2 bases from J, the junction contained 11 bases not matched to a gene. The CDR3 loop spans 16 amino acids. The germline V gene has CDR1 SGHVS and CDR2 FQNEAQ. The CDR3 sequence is CASSSQMGGDPYEQYF. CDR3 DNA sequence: TGTGCCAGCAGCTCCCAGATGGGGGGGGACCCCTACGAGCAGTACTTC.

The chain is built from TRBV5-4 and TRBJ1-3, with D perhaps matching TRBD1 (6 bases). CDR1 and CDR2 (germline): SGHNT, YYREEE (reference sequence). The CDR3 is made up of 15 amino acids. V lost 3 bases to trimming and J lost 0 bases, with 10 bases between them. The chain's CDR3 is CASSSRGSSGNTIYF. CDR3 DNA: TGTGCCAGCAGCTCCAGGGGTAGCTCTGGAAACACCATATATTTT. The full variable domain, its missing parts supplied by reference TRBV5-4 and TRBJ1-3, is ETGVTQSPTHLIKTRGQQVTLRCSSQSGHNTVSWYQQALGQGPQFIFQYYREEENGRGNFPPRFSGLQFPNYSSELNVNALELDDSALYLCASSSRGSSGNTIYFGEGSWLTVV.

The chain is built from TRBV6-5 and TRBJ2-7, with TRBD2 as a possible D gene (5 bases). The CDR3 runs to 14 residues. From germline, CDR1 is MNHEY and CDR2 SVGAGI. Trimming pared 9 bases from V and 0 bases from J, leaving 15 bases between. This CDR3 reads CASSLGEGSYEQYF. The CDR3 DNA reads TGTGCCAGTTCCCTGGGCGAGGGCTCCTACGAGCAGTACTTC.

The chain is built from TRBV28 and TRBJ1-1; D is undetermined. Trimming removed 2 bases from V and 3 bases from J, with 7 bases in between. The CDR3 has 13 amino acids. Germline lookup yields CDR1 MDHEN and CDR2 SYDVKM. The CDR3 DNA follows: TGTGCCAGCAGTTTAGTAAGAGACACTGAAGCTTTCTTT. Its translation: CASSLVRDTEAFF.

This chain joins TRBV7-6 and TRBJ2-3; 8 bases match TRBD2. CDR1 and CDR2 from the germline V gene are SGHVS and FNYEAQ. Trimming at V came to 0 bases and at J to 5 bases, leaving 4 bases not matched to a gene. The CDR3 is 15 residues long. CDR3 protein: CASSLAGTRGDTQYF. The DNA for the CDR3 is TGTGCCAGCAGCTTAGCCGGGACTAGGGGAGATACGCAGTATTTT.

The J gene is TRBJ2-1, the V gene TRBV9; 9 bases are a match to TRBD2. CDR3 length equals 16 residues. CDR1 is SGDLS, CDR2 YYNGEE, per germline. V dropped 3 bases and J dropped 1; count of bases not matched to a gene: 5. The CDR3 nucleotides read TGTGCCAGCAGCGCCTTAGCGGGAGCTTCCTACAATGAGCAGTTCTTC. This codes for CASSALAGASYNEQFF.

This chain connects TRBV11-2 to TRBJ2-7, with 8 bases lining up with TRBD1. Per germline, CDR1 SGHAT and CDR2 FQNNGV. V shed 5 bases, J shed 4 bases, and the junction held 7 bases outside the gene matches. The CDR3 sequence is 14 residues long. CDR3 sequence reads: CASSPRTGTYEQYF. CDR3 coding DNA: TGTGCCAGCAGCCCCAGGACAGGGACTTACGAGCAGTACTTC.

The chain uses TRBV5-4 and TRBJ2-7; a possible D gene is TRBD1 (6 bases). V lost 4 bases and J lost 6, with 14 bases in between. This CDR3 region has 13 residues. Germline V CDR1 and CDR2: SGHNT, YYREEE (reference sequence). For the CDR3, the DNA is TGTGCCAGCAGCCCAGGACAGACCCGCGAGCAGTACTTC. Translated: CASSPGQTREQYF.

The CDR3 DNA is TGTGCCAGCAGTCAATCAAGCCGACAGGGCTACGAGCAGTACTTC. It translates to CASSQSSRQGYEQYF. V is TRBV27 and J is TRBJ2-7, with 7 bases lining up with TRBD1. The CDR3 extends over 15 amino acids. Germline CDR1 and CDR2: MNHEY and SMNVEV (reference sequence). Unmatched junction bases numbered 10, after V lost 5 bases and J lost 3 bases.

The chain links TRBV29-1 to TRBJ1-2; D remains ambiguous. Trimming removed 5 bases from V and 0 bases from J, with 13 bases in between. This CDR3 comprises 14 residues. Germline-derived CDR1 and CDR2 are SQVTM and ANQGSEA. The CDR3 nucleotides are TGCAGCGTTTTAGAATACAGATCTAACTATGGCTACACCTTC. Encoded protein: CSVLEYRSNYGYTF.

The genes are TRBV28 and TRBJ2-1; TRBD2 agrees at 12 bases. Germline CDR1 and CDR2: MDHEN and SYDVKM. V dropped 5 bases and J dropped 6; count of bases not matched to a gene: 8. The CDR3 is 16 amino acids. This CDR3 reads CASSLKTSGSRNEQFF. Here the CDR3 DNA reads TGTGCCAGCAGTCTAAAGACTAGCGGGAGCCGCAATGAGCAGTTCTTC.

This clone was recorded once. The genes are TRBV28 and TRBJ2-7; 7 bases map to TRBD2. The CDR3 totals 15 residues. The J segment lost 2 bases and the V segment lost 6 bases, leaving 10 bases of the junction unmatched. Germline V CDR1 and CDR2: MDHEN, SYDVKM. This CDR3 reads CASSPTRGRAYEQYF. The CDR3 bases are TGTGCCAGCAGCCCCACCCGTGGGAGGGCCTACGAGCAGTACTTC.

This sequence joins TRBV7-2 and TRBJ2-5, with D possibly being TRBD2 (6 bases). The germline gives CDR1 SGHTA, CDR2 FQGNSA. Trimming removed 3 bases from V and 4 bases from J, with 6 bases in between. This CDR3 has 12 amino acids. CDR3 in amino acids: CASSFGGETQYF. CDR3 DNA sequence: TGTGCCAGCAGCTTCGGGGGAGAGACCCAGTACTTC.

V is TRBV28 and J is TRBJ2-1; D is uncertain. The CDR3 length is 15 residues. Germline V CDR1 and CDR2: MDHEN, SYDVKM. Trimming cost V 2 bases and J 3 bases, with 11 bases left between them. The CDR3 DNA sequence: TGTGCCAGCAGTTTAGTGGCAGGCCACTACAATGAGCAGTTCTTC. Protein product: CASSLVAGHYNEQFF. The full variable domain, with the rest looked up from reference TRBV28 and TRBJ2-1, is DVKVTQSSRYLVKRTGEKVFLECVQDMDHENMFWYRQDPGLGLRLIYFSYDVKMKEKGDIPEGYSVSREKKERFSLILESASTNQTSMYLCASSLVAGHYNEQFFGPGTRLTVL.

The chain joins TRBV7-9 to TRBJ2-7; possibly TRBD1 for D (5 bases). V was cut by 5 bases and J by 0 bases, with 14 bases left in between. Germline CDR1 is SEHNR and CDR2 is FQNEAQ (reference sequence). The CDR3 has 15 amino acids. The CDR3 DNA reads TGTGCCAGCAGCCCCAGTGCAGGGAACTCCTACGAGCAGTACTTC. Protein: CASSPSAGNSYEQYF. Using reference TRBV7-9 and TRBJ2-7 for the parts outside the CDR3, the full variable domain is DTGVSQNPRHKITKRGQNVTFRCDPISEHNRLYWYRQTLGQGPEFLTYFQNEAQLEKSRLLSDRFSAERPKGSFSTLEIQRTEQGDSAMYLCASSPSAGNSYEQYFGPGTRLTVT.

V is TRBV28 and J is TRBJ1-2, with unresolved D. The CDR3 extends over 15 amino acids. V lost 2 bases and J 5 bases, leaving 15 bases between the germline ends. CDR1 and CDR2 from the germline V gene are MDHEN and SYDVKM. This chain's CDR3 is CASSLTGFTLYGYTF. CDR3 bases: TGTGCCAGCAGTTTAACCGGGTTCACCCTGTATGGCTACACCTTC.